The 25 T cell receptor beta chains presented below share a single source sample, sequenced in a study of blood T cell repertoires in COVID-19. TCRdb keeps only in-frame clones here, not all; method: immunoSEQ multiplex PCR. The sample consists of 210,000 or so clones, 75% to 85% of them appearing once. Sequenced input: peripheral blood. The receptors originated from a man between 45 and 60 years old with COVID-19, enrolled during active disease.

The V and J genes are TRBV7-3 and TRBJ2-3; maybe TRBD1 (6 bases). This CDR3 region has 15 residues. The V gene lost 2 bases and the J gene lost 0 bases, with 9 bases spanning the gap. Per germline, CDR1 SGHTA and CDR2 FQGTGA. In DNA form, the CDR3 reads TGTGCCAGCAGCTTATTCCAGGGGAGCACAGATACGCAGTATTTT. Translating gives CASSLFQGSTDTQYF.

This clone was seen only a few times. The CDR3 protein is CASKAGNENTEAFF. The CDR3 bases are TGCGCCAGCAAAGCAGGGAATGAGAACACTGAAGCTTTCTTT. The chain has TRBV4-1 and TRBJ1-1, with D possibly matching TRBD1 (5 bases). This CDR3 is built from 14 residues. The V and J ends lost 7 bases and 1 base respectively, with 13 bases between them. Germline V gene lookup returns CDR1 MGHRA and CDR2 YSYEKL.

This clone has just one count. V usage is TRBV5-1 and J usage is TRBJ2-7; 7 bases match TRBD1. Germline V gene lookup returns CDR1 SGHRS and CDR2 YFSETQ. The V gene end was trimmed by 4 bases and the J gene end by 0 bases; junction bases not matched to a gene: 7. The CDR3 sequence is 15 residues long. The DNA for the CDR3 is TGCGCCAGCAGCCCGGACGGGACAGCCTCCTACGAGCAGTACTTC. The encoded protein is CASSPDGTASYEQYF. The full variable domain, rest sourced from reference TRBV5-1 and TRBJ2-7, is KAGVTQTPRYLIKTRGQQVTLSCSPISGHRSVSWYQQTPGQGLQFLFEYFSETQRNKGNFPGRFSGRQFSNSRSEMNVSTLELGDSALYLCASSPDGTASYEQYFGPGTRLTVT.

The V and J genes are TRBV2 and TRBJ2-2; D gene uncertain. Germline V gene data show CDR1 as SNHLY and CDR2 as FYNNEI. Trimming pared 6 bases from V and 8 bases from J, leaving 13 bases between. The CDR3 covers 13 residues. CDR3 nucleotide sequence: TGTGCCAGCAGCCCTCCCCAGTTAGGGGAGCTGTTTTTT. Encoded protein: CASSPPQLGELFF.

The genes are TRBV2 and TRBJ2-3; 8 bases match TRBD1. The J segment lost 4 bases and the V segment lost 4 bases, leaving 1 base of the junction unmatched. This CDR3 region has 13 residues. Germline CDR1 SNHLY, CDR2 FYNNEI. In DNA form, the CDR3 reads TGTGCCAGCAGTGCAGGGGGCGCAGATACGCAGTATTTT. Amino acids: CASSAGGADTQYF.

The J gene is TRBJ1-6, the V gene TRBV3-1 (or the pseudogene TRBV3-2), with a tentative D call TRBD1 (5 bases). The CDR3 covers 17 residues. Germline assignment: CDR1 LGHDT and CDR2 YNNKEL (reference sequence). V dropped 0 bases and J dropped 5 bases, with 14 bases sitting between them. CDR3 DNA sequence: TGTGCCAGCAGCCAAGATCCTTGGACACCGAATAATTCACCCCTCCACTTT. Translating it yields CASSQDPWTPNNSPLHF.

The rearrangement joins TRBV7-2 to TRBJ2-2; TRBD2 might be the D (5 bases). CDR1 and CDR2 from the germline V gene are SGHTA and FQGNSA. V was pared by 5 bases and J by 3 bases, with 10 bases between. The length of the CDR3 is 14 residues. This chain's CDR3 is CASSNGLYTGELFF. The CDR3, as DNA: TGTGCCAGCAGCAACGGACTTTACACCGGGGAGCTGTTTTTT.

This chain connects TRBV11-2 to TRBJ1-4, with D tentatively TRBD1 (6 bases). Germline values: CDR1 SGHAT, CDR2 FQNNGV. The CDR3 length is 15 residues. Trimming cost V 5 bases and J 3 bases, with 13 bases left between them. CDR3 nucleotide sequence: TGTGCCAGCAGCGCCAACAGGGCCGCTAATGAAAAACTGTTTTTT. It yields the protein CASSANRAANEKLFF.

This clone has just a few counts. The CDR3 protein is CASSQIGGAGYGYTF. DNA of the CDR3: TGCGCCAGCAGCCAGATAGGGGGGGCAGGGTATGGCTACACCTTC. The chain joins TRBV4-3 to TRBJ1-2; possible D gene TRBD1, 6 bases. This CDR3 contains 15 residues. V was clipped by 3 bases and J by 5 bases, with 16 bases between them. CDR1 is LGHNA, CDR2 YSLEER, per germline.

This chain connects TRBV7-9 to TRBJ2-7; no reliable D call. The CDR3 totals 13 residues. V dropped 5 bases and J dropped 2 bases, with 10 bases sitting between them. Germline assignment: CDR1 SEHNR and CDR2 FQNEAQ (reference sequence). DNA of the CDR3: TGTGCCAGCAGCGCTATATCTACCTACGAGCAGTACTTC. Protein product: CASSAISTYEQYF.

A few counts support this clone. The rearrangement joins TRBV7-2 to TRBJ2-6; TRBD2 is a possible D gene (6 bases). Per the germline V gene, CDR1 is SGHTA and CDR2 is FQGNSA. The V end lost 5 bases, the J end lost 2 bases, and 13 bases lay between the germline ends. CDR3 length equals 16 residues. The CDR3 DNA sequence: TGTGCCAGCAGCGCCAGACCGGGGGCTGGGGCCAACGTCCTGACTTTC. Its protein is CASSARPGAGANVLTF.

The chain combines TRBV7-6 with TRBJ1-6; D uncertain. Trimming left V 5 bases short and J 6 bases short, with 20 bases between. Germline assignment: CDR1 SGHVS and CDR2 FNYEAQ. The length of the CDR3 is 17 residues. The CDR3 DNA sequence: TGTGCCAGCAGCCCTGAAAGCTCCCGGGTCTCTAATTCACCCCTCCACTTT. It encodes CASSPESSRVSNSPLHF.

V usage is TRBV4-1 and J usage is TRBJ1-3, with D perhaps TRBD1 (6 bases). Germline V gene sequence: CDR1 MGHRA, CDR2 YSYEKL. CDR3 size: 15 residues. Trimming removed 1 base from V and 4 bases from J, with 11 bases in between. The CDR3 region has the DNA TGCGCCAGCAGCCAAGGGCGGGGGGGCGGAAACACCATATATTTT. It yields the protein CASSQGRGGGNTIYF.

This clone was recorded once. The chain recombines TRBV7-9 with TRBJ1-1, with D maybe TRBD1 (6 bases). CDR3 size: 15 residues. Per germline, CDR1 SEHNR and CDR2 FQNEAQ (reference sequence). The V gene lost 1 base and the J gene lost 5 bases, with 14 bases spanning the gap. CDR3 coding DNA: TGTGCCAGCAGCTTAGTCACAGGGCTTTGGACTGAAGCTTTCTTT. It specifies CASSLVTGLWTEAFF.

This clone was seen a few times. The rearrangement uses TRBV7-9 and TRBJ2-1; the D gene is possibly TRBD2 (6 bases). V was clipped by 5 bases and J by 3 bases, with 14 bases between them. The CDR3 totals 15 residues. Germline values: CDR1 SEHNR, CDR2 FQNEAQ (reference sequence). The CDR3 nucleotides are TGTGCCAGCAGCGACCGGGGGACCGACTACAATGAGCAGTTCTTC. Protein: CASSDRGTDYNEQFF. Using reference TRBV7-9 and TRBJ2-1 for the parts outside the CDR3, the full variable domain is DTGVSQNPRHKITKRGQNVTFRCDPISEHNRLYWYRQTLGQGPEFLTYFQNEAQLEKSRLLSDRFSAERPKGSFSTLEIQRTEQGDSAMYLCASSDRGTDYNEQFFGPGTRLTVL.

The V gene is TRBV24-1, the J gene TRBJ2-2; D unresolved. V lost 0 bases to trimming and J lost 3 bases, with 13 bases between them. The germline gives CDR1 KGHDR, CDR2 SFDVKD. The length of the CDR3 is 17 residues. DNA of the CDR3: TGTGCCACCAGTGATTTGTTCGGCCGCGGCGACACCGGGGAGCTGTTTTTT. Encoded protein: CATSDLFGRGDTGELFF.

The V gene is TRBV27, the J gene TRBJ2-6, with a possible D match to TRBD1 (6 bases). This CDR3 comprises 14 residues. CDR1 and CDR2 from the germline V gene are MNHEY and SMNVEV (reference sequence). The germline V and J ends were trimmed by 3 bases and 4 bases, with 7 bases remaining between them. CDR3 protein: CASSLGAGANVLTF. DNA for the CDR3: TGTGCCAGCAGTTTGGGGGCCGGGGCCAACGTCCTGACTTTC.

The chain links TRBV29-1 to TRBJ2-5, with TRBD1 matching 7 bases. This CDR3 is built from 11 residues. V gave up 4 bases and J gave up 4 bases; unmatched junction bases: 0. Germline V gene lookup returns CDR1 SQVTM and CDR2 ANQGSEA. CDR3 nucleotide sequence: TGCAGCGTTGGACAGGGAGAGACCCAGTACTTC. Translated: CSVGQGETQYF. Combining the CDR3 with reference TRBV29-1 and TRBJ2-5 gives the whole variable domain SAVISQKPSRDICQRGTSLTIQCQVDSQVTMMFWYRQQPGQSLTLIATANQGSEATYESGFVIDKFPISRPNLTFSTLTVSNMSPEDSSIYLCSVGQGETQYFGPGTRLLVL.

This rearrangement joins TRBV25-1 to TRBJ1-4, with D possibly matching TRBD1 (5 bases). The CDR3 spans 16 residues. CDR1 is MGHDK, CDR2 SYGVNS, per germline. Trimming removed 4 bases at V and 8 bases at J, with 20 bases between. CDR3 DNA sequence: TGTGCCAGCAGTGGATCGGGCCAGGGAATAGGAGAAAAACTGTTTTTT. Its translation is CASSGSGQGIGEKLFF.

This sequence joins TRBV7-3 and TRBJ2-5; D gene unclear. The germline V gene encodes CDR1 SGHTA and CDR2 FQGTGA. Trimming left V 2 bases short and J 2 bases short, with 6 bases between. The CDR3 extends over 13 amino acids. CDR3 sequence: CASSLAVQETQYF. The CDR3, as DNA: TGTGCCAGCAGCTTAGCGGTACAAGAGACCCAGTACTTC.

V and J are TRBV7-8 and TRBJ2-7; a possible D gene is TRBD1 (5 bases). From germline, CDR1 is SGHVS and CDR2 FQNEAQ. Trimming took off 1 base at V and 3 bases at J, with 10 bases between the two ends. CDR3 size: 14 residues. CDR3 sequence: CASSLVGTGYEQYF. In DNA, the CDR3 is TGTGCCAGCAGCTTAGTCGGCACAGGCTACGAGCAGTACTTC.

The chain is built from TRBV13 and TRBJ2-5; TRBD2 agrees at 10 bases. Germline lookup yields CDR1 PRHDT and CDR2 FYEKMQ (reference sequence). The junction had 13 bases not matched to a gene; V was cut back by 4 bases and J by 5 bases. The CDR3 has 17 amino acids. CDR3 sequence (DNA): TGTGCCAGCAGCTCCCTTTTGGAGCGGGGGGGCTCGGAGACCCAGTACTTC. Protein sequence: CASSSLLERGGSETQYF.

This clone was seen ten or more times. The chain uses TRBV7-9 and TRBJ2-1; TRBD1 matches 7 bases. The CDR3 consists of 15 residues. Germline V gene lookup returns CDR1 SEHNR and CDR2 FQNEAQ (reference sequence). V lost 6 bases, J lost 9 bases, and 14 bases stayed unmatched. CDR3 sequence: CASSSVRGRNGEQFF. CDR3 in DNA: TGTGCCAGCAGTTCCGTTAGGGGGCGCAACGGTGAGCAGTTCTTC.

The chain's CDR3 is CASAGAGGYEQYF. CDR3 DNA: TGCGCCAGCGCCGGTGCGGGTGGCTACGAGCAGTACTTC. The chain combines TRBV4-1 with TRBJ2-7, with D tentatively TRBD2 (5 bases). Germline V gene sequence: CDR1 MGHRA, CDR2 YSYEKL. This CDR3 spans 13 amino acids. The V end was cut by 8 bases, the J end by 3 bases, with 14 bases between.

This clone was observed a few times. The chain is built from TRBV15 and TRBJ2-7, with TRBD2 identical over 8 bases. This CDR3 has 13 residues. V lost 3 bases and J lost 7; bases outside the gene matches: 5. From germline, CDR1 is LNHNV and CDR2 YYDKDF (reference sequence). CDR3 bases: TGTGCCACCAGCAGGCGGGGGGATGGTGAGCAGTACTTC. It translates to CATSRRGDGEQYF.